Sequencing of this T cell receptor beta chain was carried out in a study of CD8 T cells in ankylosing spondylitis. One entry per CDR3 protein, called by TCRdb with MiXCR from the 5' RACE reads. The sample has over 400,000 distinct CDR3 sequences; 25% to 30% are singletons. Study-level points and caveats: Existing reports had already noted some motif variants in reactive arthritis synovial fluid and blood. The study identified a TCR beta motif of fewer than 10 highly homologous variants that appeared characteristic of ankylosing spondylitis blood.

The CDR3 has 15 residues. The V and J ends lost 2 bases and 7 bases respectively, with 17 bases between them. Germline values: CDR1 LNHDA, CDR2 SQIVND (reference sequence). As regards this clonotype: Its antigen is as yet unknown.

Sequencing was done on a sample of blood, either unsorted or a sorted T cell fraction (not recorded which). This rearrangement joins TRBV19 to TRBJ1-2, with D unclear. This TCR was sampled from a male donor with ankylosing spondylitis. The CDR3, as DNA: TGTGCCAGTAGTATATTGCCCCGGCACGGTGGTGGCTACACCTTC. This sequence encodes CASSILPRHGGGYTF.